A single count supports the clone carrying this TCR beta chain. Authors' processing steps: Reference gene primer amplification yielded estimated nucleated cell counts. TCRdb keeps only in-frame clones here, not all; method: immunoSEQ multiplex PCR. The DNA gave D and trimming, while V, J and clone size come from that table. The sample gives around 700,000 clones, about 87% of which show up once; over 0.2% is in the top ten. This specimen belongs to a study of blood T cell repertoires in COVID-19. Looking at the study overall: From the United States, Italy and Spain came samples of acute and convalescent COVID-19.

The TCR was taken from a woman younger than 30 with acute or convalescent COVID-19. The material sequenced was peripheral blood.

Here the CDR3 reads CASSFRREAFF. The CDR3 nucleotides are TGTGCCAGCAGCTTTAGGAGGGAAGCTTTCTTT. The J gene is TRBJ1-1, the V gene TRBV5-6, with unresolved D. CDR1 and CDR2 (germline): SGHDT, YYEEEE. Trimming cost V 2 bases and J 8 bases, with 7 bases left between them. CDR3 size: 11 residues. Looking up the rest from reference TRBV5-6 and TRBJ1-1 gives the full variable domain: DAGVTQSPTHLIKTRGQQVTLRCSPKSGHDTVSWYQQALGQGPQFIFQYYEEEERQRGNFPDRFSGHQFPNYSSELNVNALLLGDSALYLCASSFRREAFFGQGTRLTVV.